The rows below give T cell receptor beta chains drawn from one sample of a study of blood T cells in healthy people across ages. TCRdb re-analysed the 5' RACE reads in MiXCR, keeping a single row per CDR3 protein. The sample yields 1.5 million to 2 million distinct CDR3 sequences, approximately 39% seen once. Sequencing used blood. These receptors all come from a human donor in good health. Each CDR3 is given with its conserved first and last residue. D genes are given only for firm matches. Clone size, where shown, is once, few, many, or a class for clones that have expanded.

v_gene,d_gene,abundance,j_gene,CDR3nt,CDR3aa
TRBV11-3,-,-,TRBJ2-6,TGTGCCAGCGGCTTAATGAGTTCGAGTGGGGCCAGCGTCCTGACTTTC,CASGLMSSSGASVLTF
TRBV5-4,-,-,TRBJ2-1,TGTGCCAGCAGCCATGGGTCCGCCTATGAGCAGTTCTTC,CASSHGSAYEQFF
TRBV4-1,TRBD1,-,TRBJ2-2,TGCGCCAGCAGCCTCATTACAGGGGTGGGCGGGGAGCTGTTTTTT,CASSLITGVGGELFF
TRBV7-3,-,-,TRBJ2-5,TGTGCCAGCAGCTTATCTATGGCAGAGACCCAGTACTTC,CASSLSMAETQYF
TRBV20-1,-,-,TRBJ1-2,TGCAGTGCTTCCCTACGAGAGTCAACGGGATGGAGCGGCTACACCTTC,CSASLRESTGWSGYTF
TRBV10-2,-,few,TRBJ2-1,TGCGCCAGCAGTTCTGGTGGGTATGAGCAGTTCTTC,CASSSGGYEQFF
TRBV29-1,-,few,TRBJ2-3,TGCAGCGGAACCACCGACAGCACAGATACGCAGTATTTT,CSGTTDSTDTQYF
TRBV7-2,-,-,TRBJ2-1,TGTGCCAGCAGCTTAGAAGTATCGCATGAGCAGTTCTTC,CASSLEVSHEQFF
TRBV10-3,TRBD2,many,TRBJ2-6,TGTGCCATCAGTGAGAGACTAGCGGGAAACTCTGGGGCCAACGTCCTGACTTTC,CAISERLAGNSGANVLTF
TRBV5-1,TRBD2,-,TRBJ2-3,TGCGCCGGCAGCTTGGCTACGGACGGACTAGTTTTCACAGATACGCAGTATTTT,CAGSLATDGLVFTDTQYF
TRBV7-9,-,-,TRBJ1-4,TGTGCCAGCGCCTGGGTGGATGAAAAACTGTTTTTT,CASAWVDEKLFF
TRBV15,TRBD1,-,TRBJ2-7,TGTGCCACCAGCGGAGGACAGGGGTTTGACGAGCAGTACTTC,CATSGGQGFDEQYF
TRBV30,-,few,TRBJ2-6,TGTGCCTGGAGTGTAGGGGCCTATAGCTCTGGGGCCAACGTCCTGACTTTC,CAWSVGAYSSGANVLTF
TRBV7-2,TRBD2,-,TRBJ2-3,TGTGCCAGCAGCCCCCGACTAGCGGGGGGTGGGACAGATACGCAGTATTTT,CASSPRLAGGGTDTQYF
TRBV6-5,-,once,TRBJ1-2,TGTGCCAGCCTAGAGTCCGGCCGAGGCTATGGCTACACCTTC,CASLESGRGYGYTF
TRBV7-2,-,-,TRBJ1-2,TGTGCCAGCAGCTTAGTCCCGGGGGCGCCACGAGGCTACACCTTC,CASSLVPGAPRGYTF
TRBV9,-,-,TRBJ2-7,TGTGCCACCGGCAGGGCCTCCTACGAGCAGTACTTC,CATGRASYEQYF
TRBV2,-,-,TRBJ2-1,TGTGCCAGCACCGCCTACGACAATGAGCAGTTCTTC,CASTAYDNEQFF
TRBV4-2,TRBD2,-,TRBJ2-3,TGTGCCAGCAGCCAACGGGGGGAGGGCACAGATACGCAGTATTTT,CASSQRGEGTDTQYF
TRBV4-1,TRBD2,-,TRBJ2-5,TGCGCCAGCAGCCAAGGTATCAGCGGGGGGGCCGGTCAGGAGACCCAGTACTTC,CASSQGISGGAGQETQYF
TRBV6-5,-,few,TRBJ1-4,TGTGCCAGCAGTTACGATACCAGGGGAACTGAAAAACTGTTTTTT,CASSYDTRGTEKLFF
TRBV6-2/TRBV6-3,-,few,TRBJ1-2,TGTGCCAGCAGTTACGACATCTACTATGGCTACACCTTC,CASSYDIYYGYTF
TRBV10-3,TRBD2,few,TRBJ2-5,TGTGCCATCAGTGGTCGATCGGGAGGGGAGACCCTGTACTTC,CAISGRSGGETLYF
TRBV6-6,-,-,TRBJ2-4,TGTGCCAGCAGGGAACCGGGACATAAGAAAAACATTCAGTACTTC,CASREPGHKKNIQYF
TRBV6-1,-,-,TRBJ2-5,TGTGCCAGCGGACGGGGGAACCAAGAGACCCAGTACTTC,CASGRGNQETQYF
TRBV5-1,-,once,TRBJ1-2,TGCGCCAGCAGCTTGGAAGGGAATAGCTATGGCTACACCTTC,CASSLEGNSYGYTF
TRBV7-3,TRBD2,-,TRBJ2-1,TGTGCCAGCACAGGAGCGGGGGGGCCCAGTGAGCAGTTCTTC,CASTGAGGPSEQFF
TRBV7-2,-,-,TRBJ1-6,TGTGCCAGCAGCTCGGATCGTGGGGCCCTCCACTTT,CASSSDRGALHF
TRBV29-1,-,few,TRBJ2-3,TGCAGCGTTGAAGGTCCCATGGGCAGACCCACAGATACACAGTATTTT,CSVEGPMGRPTDTQYF
TRBV15,-,-,TRBJ2-5,TGTGCCACCAGCAGTTCCCTCTTCTTGGGGGTGGAGACCCAGTACTTC,CATSSSLFLGVETQYF
TRBV5-1,TRBD2,few,TRBJ2-5,TGCGCCAGCAGCGGTCGCGGGGGGGTCTCCAAGACCCAGTACTTC,CASSGRGGVSKTQYF
TRBV4-1,-,-,TRBJ2-4,TGCGCCAGCAGCCAATTCTCCCCATCATTGGGGGGGCCAGCCAAAAACATTCAGTACTTC,CASSQFSPSLGGPAKNIQYF
TRBV5-1,-,-,TRBJ1-6,TGCGCCAGCAGCCCCCAGGACGGAGATAATTCACCCCTCCACTTT,CASSPQDGDNSPLHF
TRBV7-3,TRBD1,-,TRBJ2-1,TGTGCCAGCAGCGTTACAGGGACAGGGTGGGATGAGCAGTTCTTC,CASSVTGTGWDEQFF
TRBV6-1,-,few,TRBJ2-7,TGTGCCAGCAGTGGAACCAGGTACGAGCAGTACTTC,CASSGTRYEQYF
TRBV20-1,-,once,TRBJ2-5,TGCAGTGCTAGAGTTTATAGTACTTACAATGAGCAGTACTTC,CSARVYSTYNEQYF
TRBV4-1,-,-,TRBJ2-1,TGCGCCAGCAGCCAAGTGGAAAGGAATGAGCAGTTCTTC,CASSQVERNEQFF
TRBV28,-,-,TRBJ2-7,TGTGCCAGCAGCCTACCCACAGGACTCGGTCACGAGCAGTACTTC,CASSLPTGLGHEQYF
TRBV20-1,TRBD2,few,TRBJ2-3,TGCAGTGCTCCCCCAGCGGGGCTAAGGGATACGCAGTATTTT,CSAPPAGLRDTQYF
TRBV15,TRBD1,-,TRBJ2-4,TGTGCCACCAGCAGAGAGTATGGGACAGCGGACAATGAGCAGTACTTC,CATSREYGTADNEQYF
TRBV5-5,-,few,TRBJ2-1,TGTGCCAGCAGCGCCTTAAGGGGCGCCTCAATCTACAATGAGCAGTTCTTC,CASSALRGASIYNEQFF
TRBV5-1,-,-,TRBJ2-1,TGCGCCAGCAGCTTGGGGGGCGGCAGCTCCTACAATGGGCAGTTCTTC,CASSLGGGSSYNGQFF
TRBV29-1,-,-,TRBJ2-5,TGCAGCGTTTCGGGCCCCCAGTACTTC,CSVSGPQYF